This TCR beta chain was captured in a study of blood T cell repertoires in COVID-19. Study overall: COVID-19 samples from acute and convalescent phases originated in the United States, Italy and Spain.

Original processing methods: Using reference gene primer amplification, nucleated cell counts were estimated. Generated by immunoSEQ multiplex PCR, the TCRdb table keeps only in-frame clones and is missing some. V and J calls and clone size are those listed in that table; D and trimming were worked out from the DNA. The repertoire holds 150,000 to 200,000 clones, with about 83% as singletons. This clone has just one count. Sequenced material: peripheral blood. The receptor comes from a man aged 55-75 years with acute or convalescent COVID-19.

The chain's CDR3 is CAWSLDGGTEAFF. The CDR3 DNA reads as TGTGCCTGGAGCCTCGACGGGGGCACTGAAGCTTTCTTT. This rearrangement joins TRBV30 to TRBJ1-1; tentative D call: TRBD1 (5 bases). Trimming removed 3 bases from V and 4 bases from J, with 12 bases in between. Germline lookup yields CDR1 GTSNPN and CDR2 SVGIG (reference sequence). The CDR3 runs 13 residues. The full variable domain, with the rest looked up from reference TRBV30 and TRBJ1-1, is SQTIHQWPATLVQPVGSPLSLECTVEGTSNPNLYWYRQAAGRGLQLLFYSVGIGQISSEVPQNLSASRPQDRQFILSSKKLLLSDSGFYLCAWSLDGGTEAFFGQGTRLTVV.